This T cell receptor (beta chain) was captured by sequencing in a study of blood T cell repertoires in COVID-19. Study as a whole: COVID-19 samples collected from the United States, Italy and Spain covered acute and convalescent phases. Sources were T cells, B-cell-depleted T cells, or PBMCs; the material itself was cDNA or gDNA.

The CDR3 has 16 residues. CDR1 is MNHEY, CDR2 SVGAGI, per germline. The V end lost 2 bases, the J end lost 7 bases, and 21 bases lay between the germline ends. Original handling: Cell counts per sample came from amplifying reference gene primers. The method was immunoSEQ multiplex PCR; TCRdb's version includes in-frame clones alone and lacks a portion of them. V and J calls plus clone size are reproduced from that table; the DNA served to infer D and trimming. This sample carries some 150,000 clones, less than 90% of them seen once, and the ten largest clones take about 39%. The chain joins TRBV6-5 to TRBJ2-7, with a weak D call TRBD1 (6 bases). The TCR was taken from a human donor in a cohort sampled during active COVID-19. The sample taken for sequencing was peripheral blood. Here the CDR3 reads CASSYRTASLGMEQYF. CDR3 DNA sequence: TGTGCCAGCAGTTACCGGACAGCCTCATTAGGAATGGAGCAGTACTTC.